Shown below are 19 T cell receptor beta chains from a single sample sequenced in a study of T-cell memory formation after mild COVID-19 (dated by TCRdb to the early 2020s). The method was 5' RACE. Sequencer: Illumina NovaSeq 6000. TCRdb passed the public sequencing reads through fastp at Q25 and MiXCR, retaining productive beta sequences. Each entry merges the rows of one CDR3 protein and shows their most common DNA and genes. A total of under 200,000 distinct CDR3 sequences appear in this sample, 11% of them only once. The biggest ten clones account for roughly 3.8% of the sample. The sequenced sample was PBMCs or a T cell subset sorted from them (not recorded which). These receptor sequences come from a man aged 18 to 35 who had mild COVID-19 (a few samples of this study predate the infection). The sample titles of this study are shuffled in the database, so cell type and time point are left out; the donor was told from shared clones.

The chain couples TRBV4-3 to TRBJ2-2, with a tentative D call TRBD1 (6 bases). This CDR3 has 16 amino acids. CDR1 is LGHNA, CDR2 YSLEER, per germline. Deletions cut 1 base from V and 6 bases from J, with 15 bases between. Here the CDR3 reads CASSQVGSAGAGELFF. CDR3 in DNA: TGCGCCAGCAGCCAAGTAGGTTCGGCAGGGGCCGGGGAGCTGTTTTTT.

This clonotype occurred many times. The chain has TRBV29-1 and TRBJ1-2, with D possibly being TRBD1 (5 bases). The CDR3 runs to 14 residues. Germline V CDR1 and CDR2: SQVTM, ANQGSEA. V lost 6 bases and J lost 4, with 18 bases in between. CDR3 sequence reads: CSVRRIAGSYGYTF. The CDR3 DNA reads TGCAGCGTCCGACGAATTGCAGGGTCCTATGGCTACACCTTC. The entire variable domain, with the rest obtained from reference TRBV29-1 and TRBJ1-2, is as follows: SAVISQKPSRDICQRGTSLTIQCQVDSQVTMMFWYRQQPGQSLTLIATANQGSEATYESGFVIDKFPISRPNLTFSTLTVSNMSPEDSSIYLCSVRRIAGSYGYTFGSGTRLTVV.

This chain joins TRBV6-5 and TRBJ2-1, with D perhaps matching TRBD2 (5 bases). The CDR3 has 14 amino acids. V lost 0 bases and J 5 bases, leaving 8 bases between the germline ends. Germline V CDR1 and CDR2: MNHEY, SVGAGI. CDR3: CASSYSISDNEQFF. DNA for the CDR3: TGTGCCAGCAGTTACTCCATTAGCGACAATGAGCAGTTCTTC.

The rearrangement joins TRBV5-1 to TRBJ2-3, with D perhaps matching TRBD2 (6 bases). Trimming shortened V by 2 bases and J by 1 base, and 11 bases separated the two germline ends. The CDR3 totals 15 residues. CDR1 is SGHRS and CDR2 is YFSETQ in the germline V gene. CDR3 sequence: CASSFRDSRTDTQYF. The CDR3, as DNA: TGCGCCAGCAGCTTCCGGGACTCCCGCACAGATACGCAGTATTTT.

This clonotype was counted a single time. The chain has TRBV20-1 and TRBJ2-7; D could derive from TRBD1 or TRBD2 (5 bases each). Germline CDR1 DFQATT, CDR2 SNEGSKA (reference sequence). Trimming cost V 5 bases and J 9 bases, with 20 bases left between them. CDR3 size: 13 residues. CDR3 sequence reads: CSAQKPGRQGQYF. CDR3 DNA sequence: TGCAGTGCTCAGAAACCGGGACGGCAAGGGCAGTACTTC.

This clonotype has at least ten counts. The J gene is TRBJ1-1, the V gene TRBV18; no reliable D call. The germline V gene encodes CDR1 KGHSH and CDR2 LQKENI. V shed 2 bases and J shed 1 base, with 2 bases lying between them. CDR3 size: 12 residues. The CDR3 spells CASSPWNTEAFF. CDR3 sequence (DNA): TGTGCCAGCTCACCATGGAACACTGAAGCTTTCTTT. The full variable domain, with the rest looked up from reference TRBV18 and TRBJ1-1, is NAGVMQNPRHLVRRRGQEARLRCSPMKGHSHVYWYRQLPEEGLKFMVYLQKENIIDESGMPKERFSAEFPKEGPSILRIQQVVRGDSAAYFCASSPWNTEAFFGQGTRLTVV.

The chain is built from TRBV29-1 and TRBJ1-1; perhaps TRBD1 as D (6 bases). There are 14 residues in the CDR3. V was trimmed by 4 bases and J by 1 base, leaving 13 bases between them. The V gene's germline CDR1 is SQVTM and CDR2 ANQGSEA. For the CDR3, the DNA is TGCAGCGTTGTCCCGGGGGCGGCGAACACTGAAGCTTTCTTT. Translated: CSVVPGAANTEAFF.

This clonotype has at least ten counts. The chain links TRBV11-2 to TRBJ2-1; D perhaps matches TRBD2 (5 bases). CDR3 length: 17 residues. The V gene's germline CDR1 is SGHAT and CDR2 FQNNGV. Trimming took off 2 bases at V and 13 bases at J, with 27 bases between the two ends. CDR3 in DNA: TGTGCCAGCAGCTTATTTTCGGGGAGACGGACCTCCCAAGCACAGTTCTTC. Its protein product is CASSLFSGRRTSQAQFF.

This clonotype was counted many times. The J gene is TRBJ1-1, the V gene TRBV7-3; TRBD1 might be the D (6 bases). Trimming cost V 6 bases and J 0 bases, with 8 bases left between them. Germline CDR1 is SGHTA and CDR2 is FQGTGA. The CDR3 has 13 amino acids. CDR3: CASRWTVNTEAFF. In DNA form, the CDR3 reads TGTGCCAGCAGATGGACAGTGAACACTGAAGCTTTCTTT.

This clonotype was detected many times. The V call is TRBV12-3 or TRBV12-4, the J call TRBJ2-3; no firm D call. Trimming took off 3 bases at V and 7 bases at J, with 5 bases between the two ends. This CDR3 contains 11 residues. The CDR3: CASSLGYTQYF. Here the CDR3 DNA reads TGTGCCAGCAGTTTGGGGTATACGCAGTATTTT.

This clonotype has only a few counts. This chain connects TRBV5-1 to TRBJ2-2; D remains unclear. V was cut by 5 bases and J by 4 bases, with 6 bases left in between. The CDR3 runs 12 residues. The germline CDR1 and CDR2 sequences are SGHRS and YFSETQ. The CDR3 nucleotides read TGCGCCAGCAGTCGGTTCACCGGGGAGCTGTTTTTT. Amino acid sequence: CASSRFTGELFF.

The chain is built from TRBV5-1 and TRBJ2-5, with 7 positions matching TRBD1. V shed 7 bases, J shed 2 bases, and the junction held 11 bases outside the gene matches. The germline gives CDR1 SGHRS, CDR2 YFSETQ. The CDR3 is made up of 15 amino acids. CDR3 sequence: CASGRRSGQQETQYF. The DNA for the CDR3 is TGCGCCAGCGGCCGACGGTCGGGACAGCAAGAGACCCAGTACTTC.

This clonotype turned up a few times. The chain joins TRBV4-1 to TRBJ1-1; D is ambiguous. CDR3 length: 15 residues. The germline gives CDR1 MGHRA, CDR2 YSYEKL. Trimming shortened V by 7 bases and J by 3 bases, and 18 bases separated the two germline ends. CDR3 bases: TGCGCCAGCACTGGGATTTTTACTCTGGACACTGAAGCTTTCTTT. Amino acid sequence: CASTGIFTLDTEAFF.

There are a few counts of this clonotype. The rearrangement joins TRBV27 to TRBJ1-1; D gene ambiguous. The CDR3 length is 13 residues. The germline V gene encodes CDR1 MNHEY and CDR2 SMNVEV (reference sequence). Trimming removed 5 bases at V and 2 bases at J, with 9 bases between. CDR3 in amino acids: CASSRFRNTEAFF. In nucleotides, the CDR3 is TGTGCCAGCAGTCGATTCAGAAACACTGAAGCTTTCTTT.

This sequence joins TRBV9 and TRBJ2-2; tentatively, D is TRBD1 or TRBD2 (6 bases each). Germline V gene lookup returns CDR1 SGDLS and CDR2 YYNGEE. V lost 4 bases and J lost 6, with 16 bases in between. CDR3 length: 15 amino acids. The CDR3 spells CASSPLGGLAGELFF. As DNA, the CDR3 is TGTGCCAGCAGCCCCCTAGGGGGGCTGGCCGGGGAGCTGTTTTTT.

This clonotype was observed a handful of times. V usage is TRBV10-1 and J usage is TRBJ2-4; no clear D. The CDR3 sequence is 14 residues long. The V and J ends lost 0 bases and 6 bases respectively, with 9 bases between them. CDR1 and CDR2 from the germline V gene are WNHNN and SYGVQD (reference sequence). This CDR3 is CASSESGRPNIQYF. The CDR3 region has the DNA TGCGCCAGCAGTGAGTCCGGCAGGCCAAACATTCAGTACTTC.

The V and J genes are TRBV5-1 and TRBJ1-4, with D tentatively TRBD1 (6 bases). With 4 bases removed from V and 7 bases from J, the gap between germline ends came to 14 bases. The CDR3 spans 14 residues. Germline assignment: CDR1 SGHRS and CDR2 YFSETQ. As DNA, the CDR3 is TGCGCCAGCAGCCCCGATGAGGGGGGTGAAAAACTGTTTTTT. Residues: CASSPDEGGEKLFF.

This chain joins TRBV9 and TRBJ2-7; TRBD1 aligns across 12 bases. CDR3 length: 14 residues. With V trimmed by 4 bases and J by 4 bases, 3 bases remained unmatched. CDR1 and CDR2 from the germline V gene are SGDLS and YYNGEE. As DNA, the CDR3 is TGTGCCAGCAGCACGGGACAGGGGGCGTACGAGCAGTACTTC. It is translated as CASSTGQGAYEQYF. The full variable domain, in which reference TRBV9 and TRBJ2-7 provide the parts outside the CDR3, is DSGVTQTPKHLITATGQRVTLRCSPRSGDLSVYWYQQSLDQGLQFLIQYYNGEERAKGNILERFSAQQFPDLHSELNLSSLELGDSALYFCASSTGQGAYEQYFGPGTRLTVT.

This chain joins TRBV12-3 or TRBV12-4 and TRBJ2-5; D is ambiguous. The ends were cut back, 0 bases at V and 7 bases at J, with 6 bases in the middle. The CDR3 loop spans 12 amino acids. CDR3 sequence: CASSLAAGTQYF. In DNA, the CDR3 is TGTGCCAGCAGTTTAGCGGCCGGGACCCAGTACTTC.